These T cell receptor beta chains were read from a single sample in a study of human T cells and chemical hapten exposure. A single record per CDR3 protein comes from TCRdb applying MiXCR to the RACE reads. The table lists about 99,000 distinct CDR3 sequences, around an eighth of them singletons. The input for sequencing was whole blood, taken in connection with sensitization to the hapten diphenylcyclopropenone (DPC). Receptor source: a woman in her thirties or forties with alopecia areata. Some clones in this sample may be carry-over from other donors' samples. Each CDR3 is given with its conserved first and last residue. A D gene is named only where the DNA matches it firmly. Clone size appears in some rows only: once, few, many, or a class for an expanded clone.

d_gene,abundance,j_gene,v_gene,CDR3nt,CDR3aa
.,few,TRBJ2-3,TRBV7-9,TGTGCCAGCAGCTTAAAAGGAATAGATACGCAGTATTTT,CASSLKGIDTQYF
.,many,TRBJ1-6,TRBV6-2/TRBV6-3,TGTGCCAGCAGCCCCGACAGGAATTCACCCCTCCACTTT,CASSPDRNSPLHF
.,.,TRBJ1-4,TRBV6-6,TGTGCCAGCAGTTACGATTTCGGAGAAAAACTGTTTTTT,CASSYDFGEKLFF
.,few,TRBJ2-3,TRBV28,TGTGCCAGCAGTTTCTTGGCGGGTACAGATACGCAGTATTTT,CASSFLAGTDTQYF
.,few,TRBJ1-1,TRBV18,TGTGCCAGCTCACCGCCGGGGTTCGGTACTGAAGCTTTCTTT,CASSPPGFGTEAFF
TRBD2,few,TRBJ2-7,TRBV11-1,TGTGCCAGCAGCTTCGGGACTAGCGGGAGGGCCGGCGAGCAGTACTTC,CASSFGTSGRAGEQYF
.,many,TRBJ2-6,TRBV4-3,TGCGCCAGCAGCCAAGACAACTCTGGGGCCAACGTCCTGACTTTC,CASSQDNSGANVLTF
.,.,TRBJ2-5,TRBV28,TGTGCCAGCAGTTTAACCCGTGAGACCCAGTACTTC,CASSLTRETQYF
TRBD1,.,TRBJ1-4,TRBV12-3/TRBV12-4,TGTGCCAGCAGTTCGGGGACAGGGGCAACTAATGAAAAACTGTTTTTT,CASSSGTGATNEKLFF
TRBD1,many,TRBJ2-6,TRBV11-2,TGTGCCAGCACCCTAGGGGACAGCTTCTCTGGGGCCAACGTCCTGACTTTC,CASTLGDSFSGANVLTF
TRBD2,many,TRBJ2-5,TRBV9,TGTGCCAGCAGCCCTACTAGCGGGAGGTCCCCAGAGACCCAGTACTTC,CASSPTSGRSPETQYF
.,.,TRBJ2-3,TRBV9,TGTGCCAGCAGCTTGCAGACGGGCACAGATACGCAGTATTTT,CASSLQTGTDTQYF
TRBD1,few,TRBJ1-1,TRBV12-3/TRBV12-4,TGTGCCAGCAGAAAGACAGGGTTCACTGAAGCTTTCTTT,CASRKTGFTEAFF
.,few,TRBJ2-2,TRBV7-9,TGTGCCAGCAGCCGAATCCGTACTCAGGAGGGTAACACCGGGGAGCTGTTTTTT,CASSRIRTQEGNTGELFF
.,many,TRBJ2-7,TRBV12-3/TRBV12-4,TGTGCCAGCAGTTTGGGTAGGGCCGGCGAGCAGTACTTC,CASSLGRAGEQYF
.,.,TRBJ2-5,TRBV12-3/TRBV12-4,TGTGCCAGCAGTTCCGGGGTTCAAGAGACCCAGTACTTC,CASSSGVQETQYF
.,few,TRBJ2-1,TRBV15,TGTGCCACCAGCAGAGACCGGAATGAGCAGTTCTTC,CATSRDRNEQFF
TRBD1,few,TRBJ1-1,TRBV29-1,TGCAGCGTTCAAAGGGGGCTCTCTGCCACTGAAGCTTTCTTT,CSVQRGLSATEAFF
.,.,TRBJ1-1,TRBV29-1,TGCAGCGTTCTCGGGACTCGGGCTGAAGCTTTCTTT,CSVLGTRAEAFF
TRBD1,many,TRBJ1-1,TRBV18,TGTGCCAGCTCACCGGGACAGGGGACCATGAACACTGAAGCTTTCTTT,CASSPGQGTMNTEAFF
.,few,TRBJ2-7,TRBV27,TGTGCCAGCAGTGCCCGCGGACAGTGGGTCAGACCCTACGAGCAGTACTTC,CASSARGQWVRPYEQYF
.,few,TRBJ1-5,TRBV20-1,TGCAGTGCTAGATTGGCCAACAATCAGCCCCAGCATTTT,CSARLANNQPQHF
TRBD1,.,TRBJ2-7,TRBV6-5,TGTGCCAGCAGTTACTCGAGATATACCGGGACAGGGACCCCAACGTACTTC,CASSYSRYTGTGTPTYF
.,few,TRBJ1-1,TRBV28,TGTGCCAGCATTAAACCAGGGATACCTGAAGCTTTCTTT,CASIKPGIPEAFF
.,.,TRBJ2-2,TRBV5-4,TGTGCCAGCAGCCGCGCCGTCATAGGAAACACCGGGGAGCTGTTTTTT,CASSRAVIGNTGELFF
.,few,TRBJ2-7,TRBV28,TGTGCCAGCGGGCCCTACGAGCAGTACTTC,CASGPYEQYF
.,few,TRBJ1-4,TRBV7-9,TGTGCCAGCAGCTTAGTGTCTGAAAAACTGTTTTTT,CASSLVSEKLFF
.,many,TRBJ2-3,TRBV5-4,TGTGCCAGCAGCTTGGGGGGGGTGTCGGAAGATACGCAGTATTTT,CASSLGGVSEDTQYF
.,few,TRBJ2-1,TRBV28,TGTGCCAGCAGGGGGGGACTTTTCAATGAGCAGTTCTTC,CASRGGLFNEQFF
.,few,TRBJ2-7,TRBV10-3,TGTGCCATCAGTGCCTCGACCACGACAGGTTCGCCCTACGAGCAGTACTTC,CAISASTTTGSPYEQYF
.,few,TRBJ2-5,TRBV29-1,TGCAGCGTTGGAGGGCAGGGGAGCCTCCAAGAGACCCAGTACTTC,CSVGGQGSLQETQYF
.,.,TRBJ2-1,TRBV28,TGTGCCAGCAGACAACAGGGCACTGAGCAGTTCTTC,CASRQQGTEQFF
.,many,TRBJ2-3,TRBV6-2/TRBV6-3,TGTGCCAGCAGTCCCGACTTCACAGATACGCAGTATTTT,CASSPDFTDTQYF
.,many,TRBJ1-1,TRBV5-1,TGCGCCAGCAGGGTGGAGACTGAAGCTTTCTTT,CASRVETEAFF
.,.,TRBJ1-1,TRBV9,TGTGCCAGCAGTTGGGCCTTAAACACTGAAGCTTTCTTT,CASSWALNTEAFF
.,many,TRBJ1-2,TRBV29-1,TGCAGCGGCTTAGAGGGGGTAGGCTACACCTTC,CSGLEGVGYTF
TRBD1,.,TRBJ1-1,TRBV7-9,TGTGCCAGCAGCTTAGCGGGGACAGGAGGGACTGAAGCTTTCTTT,CASSLAGTGGTEAFF
.,few,TRBJ1-6,TRBV4-1,TGCGCCAGCAGCCAAGTCGCCAGGCTCTCCTATAATTCACCCCTCCACTTT,CASSQVARLSYNSPLHF
TRBD1,.,TRBJ1-2,TRBV29-1,TGCAGCGCCCGGGGACAGGCGGATGGCTACACCTTC,CSARGQADGYTF
.,.,TRBJ1-3,TRBV28,TGTGCCAGCAGTCCCCCGGCCCATTTT,CASSPPAHF
.,.,TRBJ2-7,TRBV6-2/TRBV6-3,TGTGCCAGCAGTTACCGCACTAGGCACGAGCAGTACTTC,CASSYRTRHEQYF
.,few,TRBJ2-3,TRBV29-1,TGCAGCGCCCAGGCCCAGGGGGATACGCAGTATTTT,CSAQAQGDTQYF
TRBD2,.,TRBJ2-3,TRBV4-3,TGCGCCAGCAGCCAAGAAACTAGCGGCAGCACAGATACGCAGTATTTT,CASSQETSGSTDTQYF
.,.,TRBJ2-6,TRBV28,TGTGCCAGCACCGGTAGCATGGGTAGGGGGGCCAACGTCCTGACTTTC,CASTGSMGRGANVLTF
TRBD1,few,TRBJ2-4,TRBV27,TGTGCCAGCACTACCTGGGACAGGGGGGGCAACATTCAGTACTTC,CASTTWDRGGNIQYF
.,.,TRBJ2-4,TRBV20-1,TGCAGTGCTGCACCTCGAGCCAAAAACATTCAGTACTTC,CSAAPRAKNIQYF
TRBD1,many,TRBJ1-6,TRBV20-1,TGCAGTGCTAGCCGACAGGGCCATAATTCACCCCTCCACTTT,CSASRQGHNSPLHF